The present T cell receptor (beta chain) was sequenced within a study of T cell changes during pregnancy in multiple sclerosis. Clones were sequenced by immunoSEQ multiplex PCR, and TCRdb holds only the in-frame ones, with some missing. Among about 36,000 clones listed, approximately 89% were seen once. V lost 3 bases, J lost 2 bases, and 14 bases lay in between. The CDR3 spans 15 residues. Germline lookup yields CDR1 LNHDA and CDR2 SQIVND (reference sequence). This TCR was recovered from a female donor with multiple sclerosis, enrolled in a pregnancy study. This material consisted of CD8+ T cells from peripheral blood mononuclear cells, taken in the third trimester of pregnancy. The chain couples TRBV19 to TRBJ2-7, with a weak D call TRBD1 (6 bases). CDR3 in amino acids: CASSINRVSTYEQYF. CDR3 nucleotide sequence: TGTGCCAGTAGTATTAACAGGGTGAGCACCTACGAGCAGTACTTC.